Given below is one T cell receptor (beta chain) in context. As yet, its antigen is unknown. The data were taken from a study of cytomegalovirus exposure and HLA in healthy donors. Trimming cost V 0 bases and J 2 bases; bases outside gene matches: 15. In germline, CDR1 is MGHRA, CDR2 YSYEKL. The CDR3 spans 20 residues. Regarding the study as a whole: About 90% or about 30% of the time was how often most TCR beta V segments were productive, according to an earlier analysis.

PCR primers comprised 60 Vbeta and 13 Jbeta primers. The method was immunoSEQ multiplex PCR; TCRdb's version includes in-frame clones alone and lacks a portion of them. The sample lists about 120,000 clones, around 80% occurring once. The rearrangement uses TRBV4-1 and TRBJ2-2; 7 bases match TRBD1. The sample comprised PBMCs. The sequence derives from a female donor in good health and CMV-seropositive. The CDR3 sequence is CASSQEELGTVILNTGELFF. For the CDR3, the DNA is TGCGCCAGCAGCCAAGAAGAGTTGGGGACAGTGATTTTAAACACCGGGGAGCTGTTTTTT.